The subject of this entry is one TCR beta chain. Its antigen is undetermined. The CDR3 extends over 12 amino acids. CDR1 and CDR2 (germline): SEHNR, FQNEAQ (reference sequence). With 5 bases removed from V and 6 bases from J, the gap between germline ends came to 9 bases. The sample belongs to a study of CD8 T cells in ankylosing spondylitis. General observations from the study: What seemed typical of ankylosing spondylitis blood was a TCR beta motif built from under 10 highly homologous variants. Reportedly, matched ankylosing spondylitis synovial fluid was significantly enriched for disease-linked clones.

TCRdb recomputed calls from the 5' RACE reads with MiXCR, one row per CDR3 protein. The table shows 400,000 or so distinct CDR3 sequences, with more than 25% occurring only once. The clonotype originates from a male donor with ankylosing spondylitis. The rearrangement uses TRBV7-9 and TRBJ2-3; D ambiguous. The material sequenced was blood, either unsorted or a sorted T cell fraction (not recorded which). CDR3 loop: CASSVTGDTQYF. The CDR3, as DNA: TGTGCCAGCAGCGTAACTGGGGATACGCAGTATTTT.